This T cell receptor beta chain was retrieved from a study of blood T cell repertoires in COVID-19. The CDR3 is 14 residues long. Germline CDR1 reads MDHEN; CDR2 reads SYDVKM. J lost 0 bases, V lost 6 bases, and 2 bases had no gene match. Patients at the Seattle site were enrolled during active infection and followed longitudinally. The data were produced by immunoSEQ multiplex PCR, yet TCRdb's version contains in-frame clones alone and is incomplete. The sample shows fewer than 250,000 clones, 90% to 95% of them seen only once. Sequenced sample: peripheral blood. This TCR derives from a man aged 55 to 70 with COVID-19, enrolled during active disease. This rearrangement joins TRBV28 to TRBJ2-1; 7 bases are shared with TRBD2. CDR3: CASRTGGSYNEQFF. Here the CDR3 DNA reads TGTGCCAGCAGGACGGGGGGCTCCTACAATGAGCAGTTCTTC.